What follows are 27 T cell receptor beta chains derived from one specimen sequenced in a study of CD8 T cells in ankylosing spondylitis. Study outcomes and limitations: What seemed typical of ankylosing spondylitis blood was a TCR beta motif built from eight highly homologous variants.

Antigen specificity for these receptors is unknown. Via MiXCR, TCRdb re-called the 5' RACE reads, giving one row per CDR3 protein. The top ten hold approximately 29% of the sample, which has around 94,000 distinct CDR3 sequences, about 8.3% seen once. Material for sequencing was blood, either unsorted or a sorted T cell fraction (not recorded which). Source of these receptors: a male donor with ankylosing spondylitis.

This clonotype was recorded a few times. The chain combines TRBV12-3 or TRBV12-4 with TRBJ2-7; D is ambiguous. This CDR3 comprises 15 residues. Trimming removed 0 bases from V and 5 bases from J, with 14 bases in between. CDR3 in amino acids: CASSLAVTAAHEQYF. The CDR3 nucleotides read TGTGCCAGCAGTTTAGCGGTGACCGCCGCCCACGAGCAGTACTTC.

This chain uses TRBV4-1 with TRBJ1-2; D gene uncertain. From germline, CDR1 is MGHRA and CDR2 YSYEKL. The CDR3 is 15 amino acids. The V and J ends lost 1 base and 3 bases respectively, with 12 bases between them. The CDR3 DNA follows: TGCGCCAGCAGCCAAGGAGGCGACCGGGACTATGGCTACACCTTC. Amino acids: CASSQGGDRDYGYTF.

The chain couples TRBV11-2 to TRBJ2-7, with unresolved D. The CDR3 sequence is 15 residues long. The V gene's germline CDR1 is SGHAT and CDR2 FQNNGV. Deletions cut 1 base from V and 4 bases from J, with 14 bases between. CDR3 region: CASSLGGSIDYEQYF. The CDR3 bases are TGTGCCAGCAGCTTAGGAGGCAGCATCGATTACGAGCAGTACTTC.

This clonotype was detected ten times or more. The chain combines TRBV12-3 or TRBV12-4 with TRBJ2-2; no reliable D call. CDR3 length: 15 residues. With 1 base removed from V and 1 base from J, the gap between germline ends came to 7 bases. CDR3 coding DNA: TGTGCCAGCAGTTTAGGGGCTGAGAACACCGGGGAGCTGTTTTTT. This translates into CASSLGAENTGELFF.

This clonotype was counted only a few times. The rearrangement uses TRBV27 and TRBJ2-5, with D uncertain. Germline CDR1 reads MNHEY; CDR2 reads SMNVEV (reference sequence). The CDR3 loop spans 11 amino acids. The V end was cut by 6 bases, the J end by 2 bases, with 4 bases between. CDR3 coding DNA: TGTGCCAGCAGCCCTCAAGAGACCCAGTACTTC. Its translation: CASSPQETQYF.

The CDR3 region has the DNA TGTGCCAGCAGCCCTAGACCAGGGTTTTTAGAGACCCAGTACTTC. It yields the protein CASSPRPGFLETQYF. This rearrangement joins TRBV7-6 to TRBJ2-5, with a possible D match to TRBD1 (5 bases). Trimming took off 5 bases at V and 4 bases at J, with 17 bases between the two ends. The CDR3 has 15 amino acids. The germline V gene encodes CDR1 SGHVS and CDR2 FNYEAQ.

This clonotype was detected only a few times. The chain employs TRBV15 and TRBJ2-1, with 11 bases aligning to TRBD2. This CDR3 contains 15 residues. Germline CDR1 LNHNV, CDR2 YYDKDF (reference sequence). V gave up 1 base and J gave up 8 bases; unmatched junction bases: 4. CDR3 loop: CATSRVAGGGHEQFF. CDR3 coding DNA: TGTGCCACCAGCAGAGTAGCGGGAGGGGGGCATGAGCAGTTCTTC.

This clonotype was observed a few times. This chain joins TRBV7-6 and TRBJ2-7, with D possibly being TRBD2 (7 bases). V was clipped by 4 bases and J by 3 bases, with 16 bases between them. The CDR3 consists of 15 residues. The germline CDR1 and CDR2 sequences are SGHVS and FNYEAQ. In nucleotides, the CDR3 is TGTGCCAGCAGCTCGGGGGGCGGAGGATTCTACGAGCAGTACTTC. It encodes CASSSGGGGFYEQYF.

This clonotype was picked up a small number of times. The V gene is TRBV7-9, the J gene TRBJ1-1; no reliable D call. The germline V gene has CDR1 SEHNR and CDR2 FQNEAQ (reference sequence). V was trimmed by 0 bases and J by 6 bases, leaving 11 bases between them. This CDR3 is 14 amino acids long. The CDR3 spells CASSLANTGPEAFF. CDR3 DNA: TGTGCCAGCAGCTTAGCGAACACGGGTCCTGAAGCTTTCTTT.

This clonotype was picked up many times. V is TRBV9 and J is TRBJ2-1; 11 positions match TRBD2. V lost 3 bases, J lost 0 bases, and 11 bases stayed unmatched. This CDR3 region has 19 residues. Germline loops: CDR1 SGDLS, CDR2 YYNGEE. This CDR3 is CASSDPGLAVRSSYNEQFF. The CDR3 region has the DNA TGTGCCAGCAGCGATCCGGGACTAGCGGTTAGAAGCTCCTACAATGAGCAGTTCTTC.

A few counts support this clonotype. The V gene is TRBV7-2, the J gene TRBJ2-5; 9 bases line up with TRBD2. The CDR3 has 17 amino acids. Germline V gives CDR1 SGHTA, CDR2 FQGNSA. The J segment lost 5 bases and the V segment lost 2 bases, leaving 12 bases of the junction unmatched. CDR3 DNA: TGTGCCAGCAGCTTATGGTCCGCGGGAGGGTGGGACGAGACCCAGTACTTC. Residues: CASSLWSAGGWDETQYF.

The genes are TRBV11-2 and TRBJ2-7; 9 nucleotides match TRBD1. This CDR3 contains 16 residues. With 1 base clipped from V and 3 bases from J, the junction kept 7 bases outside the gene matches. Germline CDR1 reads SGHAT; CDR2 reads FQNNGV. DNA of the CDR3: TGTGCCAGCAGCTTAGTAGGGACAGGGAGTATCTACGAGCAGTACGTC. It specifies CASSLVGTGSIYEQYV.

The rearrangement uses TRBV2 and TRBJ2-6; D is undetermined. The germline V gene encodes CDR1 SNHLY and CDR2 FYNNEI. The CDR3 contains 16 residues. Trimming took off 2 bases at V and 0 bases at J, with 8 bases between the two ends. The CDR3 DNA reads TGTGCCAGCAGTGAAAATAAGGTCTCTGGGGCCAACGTCCTGACTTTC. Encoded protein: CASSENKVSGANVLTF.

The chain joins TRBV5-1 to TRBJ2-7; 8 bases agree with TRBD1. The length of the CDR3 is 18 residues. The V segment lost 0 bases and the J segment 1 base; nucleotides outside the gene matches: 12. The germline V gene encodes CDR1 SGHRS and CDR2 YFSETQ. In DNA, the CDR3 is TGCGCCAGCAGCTTGGCCGTTCCCGACAGGGGCCTATCCTACGAGCAGTACTTC. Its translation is CASSLAVPDRGLSYEQYF.

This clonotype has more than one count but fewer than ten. The CDR3 DNA reads TGTGCCAGCAGATTAGCGGGAGGGGGAGAAGAGACCCAGTACTTC. Encoded protein: CASRLAGGGEETQYF. The chain uses TRBV25-1 and TRBJ2-5; TRBD2 agrees at 11 bases. CDR1 is MGHDK and CDR2 is SYGVNS in the germline V gene. The CDR3 runs to 15 residues. The trim removed 6 bases at V and 3 bases at J, leaving 6 bases unmatched.

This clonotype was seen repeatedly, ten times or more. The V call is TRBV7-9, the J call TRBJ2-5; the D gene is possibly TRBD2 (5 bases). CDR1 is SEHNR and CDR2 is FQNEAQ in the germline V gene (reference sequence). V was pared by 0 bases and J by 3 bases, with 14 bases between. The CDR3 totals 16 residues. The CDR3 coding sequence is TGTGCCAGCAGCTTAGCGTACAGTATGGAGGAAGAGACCCAGTACTTC. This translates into CASSLAYSMEEETQYF.

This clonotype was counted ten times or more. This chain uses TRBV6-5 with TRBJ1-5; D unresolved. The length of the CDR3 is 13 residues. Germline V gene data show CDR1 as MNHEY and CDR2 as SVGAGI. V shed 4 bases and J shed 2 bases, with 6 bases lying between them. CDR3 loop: CASSWAGNQPQHF. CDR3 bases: TGTGCCAGCAGTTGGGCAGGCAATCAGCCCCAGCATTTT.

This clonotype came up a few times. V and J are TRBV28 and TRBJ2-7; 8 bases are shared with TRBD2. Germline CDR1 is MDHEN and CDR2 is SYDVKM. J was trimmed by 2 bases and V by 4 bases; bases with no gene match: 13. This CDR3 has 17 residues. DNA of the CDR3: TGTGCCAGCAGTTCCCCTGTCGAGCGGGAGTCGACCTACGAGCAGTACTTC. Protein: CASSSPVERESTYEQYF.

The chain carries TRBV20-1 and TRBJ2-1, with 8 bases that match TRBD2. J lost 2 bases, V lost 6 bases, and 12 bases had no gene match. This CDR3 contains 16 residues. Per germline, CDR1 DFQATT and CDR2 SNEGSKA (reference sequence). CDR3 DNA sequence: TGCAGTGCCCCAACAGTCGGTAGCGGGGCCTACAATGAGCAGTTCTTC. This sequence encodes CSAPTVGSGAYNEQFF.

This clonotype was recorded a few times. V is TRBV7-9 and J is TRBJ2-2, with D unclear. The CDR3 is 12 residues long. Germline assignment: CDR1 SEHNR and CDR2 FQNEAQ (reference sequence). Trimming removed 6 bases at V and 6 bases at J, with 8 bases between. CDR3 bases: TGTGCCAGCAGGCGAGGACCCGGGGAGCTGTTTTTT. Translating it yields CASRRGPGELFF.

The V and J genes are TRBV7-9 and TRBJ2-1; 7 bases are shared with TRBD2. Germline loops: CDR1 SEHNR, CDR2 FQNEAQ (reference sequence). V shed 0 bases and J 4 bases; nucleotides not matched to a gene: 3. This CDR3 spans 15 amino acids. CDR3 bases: TGTGCCAGCAGCTTAGCGTTAGCGGGTTACAATGAGCAGTTCTTC. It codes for CASSLALAGYNEQFF.

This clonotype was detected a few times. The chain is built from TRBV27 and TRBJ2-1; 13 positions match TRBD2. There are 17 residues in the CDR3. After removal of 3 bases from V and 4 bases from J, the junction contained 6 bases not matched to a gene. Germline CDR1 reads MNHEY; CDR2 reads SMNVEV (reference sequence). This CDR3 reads CASSFRGLAGAYNEQFF. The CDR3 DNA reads TGTGCCAGCAGTTTCCGCGGACTAGCGGGAGCGTACAATGAGCAGTTCTTC.

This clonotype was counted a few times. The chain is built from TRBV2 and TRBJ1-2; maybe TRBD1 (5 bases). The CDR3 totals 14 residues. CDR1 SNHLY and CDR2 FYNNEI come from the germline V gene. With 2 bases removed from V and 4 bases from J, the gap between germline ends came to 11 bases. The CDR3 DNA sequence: TGTGCCAGCAGTGAATCGGGACCGCGCTATGGCTACACCTTC. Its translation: CASSESGPRYGYTF. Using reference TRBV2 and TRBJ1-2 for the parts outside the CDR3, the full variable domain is EPEVTQTPSHQVTQMGQEVILRCVPISNHLYFYWYRQILGQKVEFLVSFYNNEISEKSEIFDDQFSVERPDGSNFTLKIRSTKLEDSAMYFCASSESGPRYGYTFGSGTRLTVV.

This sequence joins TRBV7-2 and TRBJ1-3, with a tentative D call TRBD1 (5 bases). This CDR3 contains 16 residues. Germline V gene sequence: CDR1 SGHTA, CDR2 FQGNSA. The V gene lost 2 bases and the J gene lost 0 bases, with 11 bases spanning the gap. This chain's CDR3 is CASSLTGPPSGNTIYF. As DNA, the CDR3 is TGTGCCAGCAGCTTAACGGGACCTCCCTCTGGAAACACCATATATTTT.

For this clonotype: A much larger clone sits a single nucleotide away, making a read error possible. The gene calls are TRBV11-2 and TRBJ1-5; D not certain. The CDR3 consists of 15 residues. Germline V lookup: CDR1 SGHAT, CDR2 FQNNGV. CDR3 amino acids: CASSLEGVSNQHQHF. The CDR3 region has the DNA TGTGCCAGCAGCTTAGAGGGCGTCAGCAATCAGCACCAGCATTTT.

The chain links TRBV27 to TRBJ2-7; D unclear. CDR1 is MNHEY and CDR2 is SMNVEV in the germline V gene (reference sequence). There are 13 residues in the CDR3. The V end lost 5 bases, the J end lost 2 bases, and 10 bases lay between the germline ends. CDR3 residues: CASSPGAAYEQYF. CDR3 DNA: TGTGCCAGCAGTCCAGGCGCCGCCTACGAGCAGTACTTC.

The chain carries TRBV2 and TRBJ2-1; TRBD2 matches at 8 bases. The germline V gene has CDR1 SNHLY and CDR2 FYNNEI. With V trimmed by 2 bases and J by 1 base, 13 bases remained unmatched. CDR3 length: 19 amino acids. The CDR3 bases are TGTGCCAGCAGTGAAAATCTGGGAGCTAGCGGGCTTTCCTACAATGAGCAGTTCTTC. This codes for CASSENLGASGLSYNEQFF.